This T cell receptor (beta chain) was observed in a study of T cell responses to AZD1222 COVID-19 vaccine. Study results and limitations: Most donors were white British and more were female, and clonal diversity was possibly underestimated. Baseline antibody screening turned up just a handful of seropositive AZD1222 recipients.

This CDR3 has 14 residues. Germline lookup yields CDR1 LNHDA and CDR2 SQIVND (reference sequence). V dropped 3 bases and J dropped 8; count of bases not matched to a gene: 9. This clone has just one count. Its target is unknown. Measured with immunoSEQ multiplex PCR; TCRdb has only the in-frame clones, and not every one. The table has around 74,000 clones, under 95% seen once. The V call is TRBV19, the J call TRBJ1-2; 7 bases map to TRBD1. Material: peripheral blood, obtained on day 0 of MenACWY control vaccination. The receptor's source is an adult in good health. The CDR3 bases are TGTGCCAGTAGTATGGCACAGGGGTTGTCGGGCTACACCTTC. This translates into CASSMAQGLSGYTF. The full variable domain, its missing parts supplied by reference TRBV19 and TRBJ1-2, is DGGITQSPKYLFRKEGQNVTLSCEQNLNHDAMYWYRQDPGQGLRLIYYSQIVNDFQKGDIAEGYSVSREKKESFPLTVTSAQKNPTAFYLCASSMAQGLSGYTFGSGTRLTVV.